Below, 5 T cell receptor beta chains from the same sample are listed, as sequenced in a study of blood T cell repertoires in COVID-19. TCRdb keeps only in-frame clones here, not all; method: immunoSEQ multiplex PCR. This table holds some 200,000 clones, about three quarters found once. The sequenced sample consisted of peripheral blood. The receptors originated from a woman aged 50 to 60 with active or convalescent COVID-19.

This clone was seen ten or more times. The chain is built from TRBV7-2 and TRBJ2-5; 10 nucleotides match TRBD1. V shed 6 bases, J shed 2 bases, and the junction held 6 bases outside the gene matches. The CDR3 consists of 15 residues. Germline V lookup: CDR1 SGHTA, CDR2 FQGNSA. The CDR3: CASRLDRGYQETQYF. CDR3 nucleotides: TGTGCCAGCAGACTGGACAGGGGGTATCAAGAGACCCAGTACTTC.

The chain links TRBV4-2 to TRBJ2-1; possibly TRBD2 for D (6 bases). V dropped 4 bases and J dropped 8 bases, with 9 bases sitting between them. The CDR3 runs to 12 residues. Germline CDR1 and CDR2: LGHNA and YNFKEQ. CDR3 nucleotides: TGTGCCAGCAGCCGACTAGGGTATGAGCAGTTCTTC. Translation: CASSRLGYEQFF.

V and J are TRBV24-1 and TRBJ2-3, with a tentative D call TRBD2 (7 bases). This CDR3 comprises 16 residues. The V end was cut by 2 bases, the J end by 1 base, with 12 bases between. Germline assignment: CDR1 KGHDR and CDR2 SFDVKD. CDR3 sequence (DNA): TGTGCCACCAGTGATTATAGGGGGGGAGGCACAGATACGCAGTATTTT. Translated, it gives CATSDYRGGGTDTQYF.

The CDR3 DNA is TGCAGCGGGGGTCGGGATAATGAAAAACTGTTTTTT. This translates into CSGGRDNEKLFF. The chain uses TRBV29-1 and TRBJ1-4; no firm D call. V was trimmed by 7 bases and J by 4 bases, leaving 10 bases between them. The V gene's germline CDR1 is SQVTM and CDR2 ANQGSEA. The CDR3 extends over 12 amino acids.

This clone was found a few times. The chain is built from TRBV25-1 and TRBJ1-2; D not certain. V gave up 3 bases and J gave up 4 bases, with 9 bases separating them. The CDR3 loop spans 13 amino acids. CDR1 and CDR2 (germline): MGHDK, SYGVNS. CDR3 sequence reads: CASSERGPYGYTF. The CDR3 nucleotides read TGTGCCAGCAGTGAGCGGGGTCCCTATGGCTACACCTTC.